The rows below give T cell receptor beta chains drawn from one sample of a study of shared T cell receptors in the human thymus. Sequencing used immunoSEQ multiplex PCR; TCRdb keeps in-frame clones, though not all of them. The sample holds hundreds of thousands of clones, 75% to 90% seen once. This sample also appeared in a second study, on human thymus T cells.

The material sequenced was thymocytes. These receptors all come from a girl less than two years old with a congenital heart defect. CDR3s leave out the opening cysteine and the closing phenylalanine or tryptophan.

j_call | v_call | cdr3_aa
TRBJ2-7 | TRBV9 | ASSPGGGDSYEQY
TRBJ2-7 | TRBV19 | ASSTRRGVTDSYEQY
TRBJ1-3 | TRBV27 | ASSPHFARQGVTAGNTIY
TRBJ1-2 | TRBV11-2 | ASSFRWGTKNYGYT
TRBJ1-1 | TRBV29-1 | SVVGFNTEAF
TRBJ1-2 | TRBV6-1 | ASSCIGTANYGYT
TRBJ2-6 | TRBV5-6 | ASSFGGQGDCPGANVLT
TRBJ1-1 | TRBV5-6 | ASSLVQANTEAF
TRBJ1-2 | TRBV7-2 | ASSLARTGTPYGYT
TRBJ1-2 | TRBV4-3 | ASSPLRTDTYGYT
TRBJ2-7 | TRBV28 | ASHTDRGWYEQY
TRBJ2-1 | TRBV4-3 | ASSQDLALAGGRGRYEQF
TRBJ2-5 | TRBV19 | ASSNRHPQETQY
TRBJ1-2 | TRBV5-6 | ASTQGGADGYT
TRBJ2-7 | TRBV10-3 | AISELSEGAMNYEQY
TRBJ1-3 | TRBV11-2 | ASSLLWQGASDTIY
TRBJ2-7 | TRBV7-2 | ASSLVPAGAHEQY
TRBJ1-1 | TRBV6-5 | ATRDRGQDTEAF
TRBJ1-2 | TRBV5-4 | ASSLVGYGYT
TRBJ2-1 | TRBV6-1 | ASKDRYNEQF
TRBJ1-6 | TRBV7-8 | ASSLGDRSSYNSPLH
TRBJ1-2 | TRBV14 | ASSPAVRGYGYT
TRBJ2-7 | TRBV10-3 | AISRTSGDPYEQY
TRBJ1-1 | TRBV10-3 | AISSTGGMDTEAF
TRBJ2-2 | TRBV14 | ASSPKGGVTGELF
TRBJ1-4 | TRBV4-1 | ASSQDVRSLNEKLF
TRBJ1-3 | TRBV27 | ASSLLSGNTIY
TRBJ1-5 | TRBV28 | ASSLADRGKSQPQH
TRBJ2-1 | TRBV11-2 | ASSLGRNNEQF
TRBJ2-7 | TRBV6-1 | ASETASGGGYEQY
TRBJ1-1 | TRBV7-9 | ASSLSTEAF